This record covers a single T cell receptor (beta chain). Its target is not known. The sample belongs to a study of PD-1 blockade in classical Hodgkin lymphoma. The CDR3 is 14 residues long. The V end lost 6 bases, the J end lost 4 bases, and 16 bases lay between the germline ends. Germline assignment: CDR1 SGHRS and CDR2 YFSETQ. Study outcomes and limitations: According to reports, newly diagnosed patients had lower baseline TCR diversity than healthy donors, and relapsed/refractory patients had lower baseline TCR diversity still. The origin of the repertoire differences remains undefined, with disease activity or prior therapy as possible causes.

Produced via immunoSEQ multiplex PCR; TCRdb's table is partial and in-frame only. There are tens of thousands of clones in the sample; roughly 92% occur only once, and less than 3.5% lies in the top ten. Time point here: newly diagnosed, previously untreated cHL patient sample. Untreated, newly diagnosed classical Hodgkin lymphoma PBMCs were used for comparison. The clonotype comes from a human donor with classical Hodgkin lymphoma. Source material: peripheral blood mononuclear cells (PBMCs). The rearrangement uses TRBV5-1 and TRBJ1-2; D might be TRBD1 (6 bases). The CDR3 DNA is TGCGCCAGCACCGACAGGCCTAAACTCTATGGCTACACCTTC. Residues: CASTDRPKLYGYTF.